These T cell receptor beta chains were read from a single sample in a study of regulatory T cells in long-lasting Graves disease. From the multiplex PCR reads, TCRdb called clonotypes with MiXCR, one entry per CDR3 protein. The profile shows a few hundred thousand distinct CDR3 sequences, around 22% of them singletons. The sample here was peripheral blood mononuclear cells (PBMCs), taken when the disease was refractory, from a patient treated with antithyroid drugs. These TCRs come from a female donor with Graves disease. Both conserved end residues are part of each CDR3. D genes are given only for firm matches. Not all rows give a size; the values are once, few, many and, for expanded clones, a class.

>TRBV5-1|TRBJ1-1|many|.
TGCGCCAGCAGACCTGACAGAGGTGAAGCTTTCTTT
CASRPDRGEAFF
>TRBV5-6|TRBJ2-7|few|TRBD1
TGTGCCAGCAGCTACAGGGGGGCTCGGTACGAGCAGTACTTC
CASSYRGARYEQYF
>TRBV29-1|TRBJ2-7|.|TRBD1
TGCAGCGTAAAAAAGGGGGCTGTTGACTACGAGCAGTACTTC
CSVKKGAVDYEQYF
>TRBV19|TRBJ2-4|once|.
TGTGCCAGTAGCAAGACAGATGCCAAAAACATTCAGTACTTC
CASSKTDAKNIQYF
>TRBV7-2|TRBJ2-7|few|.
TGTGCCAGCAGCCCAGGGGAGGGGGCAAGCTACGAGCAGTACTTC
CASSPGEGASYEQYF
>TRBV6-2/TRBV6-3|TRBJ1-5|few|.
TGTGCCAGCAGTTACTCGGGCAAGGGGGTAAACAATCAGCCCCAGCATTTT
CASSYSGKGVNNQPQHF
>TRBV6-5|TRBJ1-1|.|.
TGTGCCAGCAGTTACGAGGGGCCTACTGAAGCTTTCTTT
CASSYEGPTEAFF
>TRBV19|TRBJ1-4|many|.
TGTGCCAGTAGCCTCCCCATCGGCGGCGGGAAACTGTTTTTT
CASSLPIGGGKLFF
>TRBV19|TRBJ2-7|few|.
TGTGCCAGTAGTATAGGTTTCCGTCGGCGGGATAGCGACGAGCAGTACTTC
CASSIGFRRRDSDEQYF
>TRBV7-2|TRBJ2-4|many|.
TGTGCCAGCAGCTTAGCGAACATTCAGTACTTC
CASSLANIQYF
>TRBV4-2|TRBJ2-7|few|TRBD1
TGTGCCAGCAGCCCCGGGACAGGGGGGGTCGACGAGCAGTACTTC
CASSPGTGGVDEQYF
>TRBV18|TRBJ1-1|few|.
TGTGCCAGCTCACCACCATCCCCCGGGGCGCGGCGTTCTGCTTTCTTT
CASSPPSPGARRSAFF
>TRBV20-1|TRBJ1-5|many|TRBD1
TGCAGTGCTATAGGGGGCTTTGATCAGCCCCAGCATTTT
CSAIGGFDQPQHF
>TRBV29-1|TRBJ1-1|.|.
TGCAGCGCACCCCAGGGTCTCGGAACTGAAGCTTTCTTT
CSAPQGLGTEAFF
>TRBV6-1|TRBJ1-5|many|.
TGTGCCAGTGGAAGGGCGCGCAATCAGCCCCAGCATTTT
CASGRARNQPQHF
>TRBV28|TRBJ1-4|.|TRBD1
TGTGCCAGCAGTCCCTGGGACAGGGGGTTGGCTAATGAAAAACCGTTTTTT
CASSPWDRGLANEKPFF
>TRBV20-1|TRBJ1-6|few|TRBD1
TGCAGTGCTATCTCCCTCGGACAGGGCTTTTCACCCCTCCACTTT
CSAISLGQGFSPLHF
>TRBV3-2|TRBJ1-5|few|.
TGTGCCAGCAGCCCCAGAGATGCGGGCCGGCCCCAGCATTTT
CASSPRDAGRPQHF
>TRBV2|TRBJ1-2|many|.
TGTGCCAGCAGTGAACGGAGCTATGGCTACACCTTC
CASSERSYGYTF
>TRBV12-3/TRBV12-4|TRBJ2-7|many|.
TGTGCCAGCAGTTTCGGCCAAAGCTCCTACGAGCAGTACTTC
CASSFGQSSYEQYF
>TRBV6-1|TRBJ2-7|few|.
TGTGCCAGCAGTGAGGACGGTTTCTCCTACGAGCAGTACTTC
CASSEDGFSYEQYF
>TRBV27|TRBJ2-5|many|.
TGTGCCAGCAGTTTATCGACGTTACAAGAGACCCAGTACTTC
CASSLSTLQETQYF
>TRBV24-1|TRBJ2-1|.|.
TGTGCCACCTCCCAGGTTGCTTACAATGAGCAGTTCTTC
CATSQVAYNEQFF
>TRBV4-1|TRBJ2-1|.|TRBD2
TGCGCCAGCAGCCAAGATCGAGGCGGGAGATCATCCGCGGATGAGCAGTTCTTC
CASSQDRGGRSSADEQFF
>TRBV6-2/TRBV6-3|TRBJ2-5|many|.
TGTGCCAGCAGTTATATTCGAGAGACCCAGTACTTC
CASSYIRETQYF
>TRBV6-1|TRBJ1-5|few|.
TGTGCCAGCAGTGATACAGGGATGTATCAGCCCCAGCATTTT
CASSDTGMYQPQHF
>TRBV27|TRBJ2-7|few|.
TGTGCCAGCAGTTTCTATGGGGCCAGGGGAGGGTACGAGCAGTACTTC
CASSFYGARGGYEQYF
>TRBV19|TRBJ1-6|.|.
TGTGCCAGTAGTACGGACAGAATTGATTCACCCCTCCACTTT
CASSTDRIDSPLHF
>TRBV7-2|TRBJ2-7|.|.
TGTGCCAGCAGCAAAGAGGGCTTCTCCTACGAGCAGTACTTC
CASSKEGFSYEQYF
>TRBV6-1|TRBJ1-2|once|.
TGTGCCAGCAGTGAACAGGGTTTCTATGGCTACACCTTC
CASSEQGFYGYTF
>TRBV11-2|TRBJ2-2|.|TRBD1
TGTGCCAGCAGCAGACCCACAGGGGGCAGTAAAACCGGGGAGCTGTTTTTT
CASSRPTGGSKTGELFF
>TRBV7-3|TRBJ1-4|once|TRBD1
TGTGCCAGCAGCTTAATCGTCGGGCAGGGGGATGAAAAACTGTTTTTT
CASSLIVGQGDEKLFF
>TRBV29-1|TRBJ2-7|few|.
TGCAGCGTTGAGGCGGAGGGGCCCTACGAGCAGTACTTC
CSVEAEGPYEQYF
>TRBV19|TRBJ2-7|.|.
TGTGCCAGTAGTATAGGAAAGGGCTCCGAGCAGTACTTC
CASSIGKGSEQYF
>TRBV2|TRBJ1-3|.|.
TGTGCCAGCACTGAGGACAGCTCTGGAAACACCATATATTTT
CASTEDSSGNTIYF
>TRBV9|TRBJ1-6|.|.
TGTGCCAGCAGCGTAGGCGACAGCTCTGGTTCACCCCTCCACTTT
CASSVGDSSGSPLHF
>TRBV19|TRBJ2-2|.|.
TGTGCCAGTAGTAAGGACATATCACCCACCGGGGAGCTGTTTTTT
CASSKDISPTGELFF
>TRBV20-1|TRBJ2-7|.|TRBD2
TGCAGTGCTCTTAAGGGACTAGCGGGAACCTCCTCCTACGAGCAGTACTTC
CSALKGLAGTSSYEQYF
>TRBV19|TRBJ1-1|few|.
TGTGCCAGTATTCCGGGACAGAACACTGAAGCTTTCTTT
CASIPGQNTEAFF
>TRBV29-1|TRBJ2-7|.|TRBD1
TGCAGCGCAACCCGGGACAGGGTTGGTCCCTACGAGCAGTACTTC
CSATRDRVGPYEQYF
>TRBV29-1|TRBJ1-1|.|.
TGCAGCGTCGCTGGACAGACGAACACTGAAGCTTTCTTT
CSVAGQTNTEAFF
>TRBV6-5|TRBJ2-7|many|.
TGTGCCAGCAGTTACGGTGGCAGGGCCTACGAGCAGTACTTC
CASSYGGRAYEQYF
>TRBV2|TRBJ2-7|many|.
TGTGCCGGGAACCGAGACCGCGCCTACGAGCAGTACTTC
CAGNRDRAYEQYF
>TRBV10-3|TRBJ2-7|few|TRBD2
TGTGCCACCCAGGGGACTAGCGGGAGTTACGAGCAGTACTTC
CATQGTSGSYEQYF
>TRBV10-3|TRBJ1-2|.|TRBD1
TGTGCCATCAGTGAGTCCGGGACAGGGAACTATGGCTACACCTTC
CAISESGTGNYGYTF
>TRBV6-6|TRBJ1-3|.|.
TGTGCCAGCAGTTACTCGAGCCGGATGAGCTCTGGAAACACCATATATTTT
CASSYSSRMSSGNTIYF
>TRBV29-1|TRBJ1-4|few|TRBD1
TGCAGCGTCCGGACAGGCGTGGAAAAACTGTTTTTT
CSVRTGVEKLFF
>TRBV18|TRBJ1-2|few|.
TGTGCCAGCTCCCCGACAGATAACTATGGCTACACCTTC
CASSPTDNYGYTF
>TRBV28|TRBJ1-2|many|TRBD1
TGTGCCAGCAGTACGGGGACAGGGGGCGGCTATGGCTACACCTTC
CASSTGTGGGYGYTF
>TRBV12-3/TRBV12-4|TRBJ1-2|many|.
TGTGCCAGCAGTTTGCTCGGGGGCTACACCTTC
CASSLLGGYTF
>TRBV28|TRBJ1-2|many|TRBD1
TGTGCCAGCAGTTCGGGACAGCTCTATGGCTACACCTTC
CASSSGQLYGYTF
>TRBV5-6|TRBJ1-6|.|.
TGTGCCAGCAGCCTAAGGGATTCTAATTCACCCCTCCACTTT
CASSLRDSNSPLHF
>TRBV20-1|TRBJ1-2|.|.
TGCAGTGCTAGAGATATCCCCGCGACCAACTATGGCTACACCTTC
CSARDIPATNYGYTF
>TRBV28|TRBJ1-1|.|.
TGTGCCAGCAGTTTGCGGGGATATGGGGAAGCTTTCTTT
CASSLRGYGEAFF
>TRBV7-3|TRBJ2-7|.|.
TGTGCCAGCAGCTTATCTGGGCGGAACTCCGAGCAGTACTTC
CASSLSGRNSEQYF
>TRBV28|TRBJ2-4|many|.
TGTGCCAGCAGTTTCTCGCGGGTTCGTGAAGCCAAAAACATTCAGTACTTC
CASSFSRVREAKNIQYF
>TRBV24-1|TRBJ1-5|few|TRBD1
TGTGCCACCAGTGCGTCTGGACAGGGGACTAATCAGCCCCAGCATTTT
CATSASGQGTNQPQHF
>TRBV12-3/TRBV12-4|TRBJ2-7|.|.
TGTGCCAGCAGTTTAGAGGGGGCGGGATACGAGCAGTACTTC
CASSLEGAGYEQYF
>TRBV3-1|TRBJ2-7|.|.
TGTGCCAGCAGCCAAGTTTCAGGAGACTACGAGCAGTACTTC
CASSQVSGDYEQYF
>TRBV30|TRBJ1-4|many|.
TGTGCCTGGAGTGGATCCAGTGGTGAAAAACTGTTTTTT
CAWSGSSGEKLFF